One and the same sample provided the 4 T cell receptor beta chains below, sequenced in a study of CD8 T cells in Susac syndrome. A quantity of about 0.5 to 1 ug RNA underwent reverse transcription using random hexamers. TCRdb used MiXCR to reprocess the immunoSEQ multiplex PCR reads, holding one entry per CDR3 protein. The repertoire holds about 90,000 distinct CDR3 sequences, with about 93% as singletons. Sequenced sample: CD8+ T cells from PBMCs. The receptors come from a human donor in good health.

This chain connects TRBV27 to TRBJ1-1, with TRBD1 identical over 8 bases. The V gene end was trimmed by 5 bases and the J gene end by 1 base; junction bases not matched to a gene: 6. Germline values: CDR1 MNHEY, CDR2 SMNVEV (reference sequence). This CDR3 region has 15 residues. The CDR3 spells CASSQPTGANTEAFF. CDR3 DNA sequence: TGTGCCAGCAGTCAGCCGACAGGGGCGAACACTGAAGCTTTCTTT.

For the CDR3, the DNA is TGTGCCAGCAGTTTACAGGGTCGCGGAAAAAACATTCAGTACTTC. Translating it yields CASSLQGRGKNIQYF. The chain recombines TRBV27 with TRBJ2-4, with D perhaps matching TRBD1 (5 bases). This CDR3 is 15 amino acids long. Germline lookup yields CDR1 MNHEY and CDR2 SMNVEV (reference sequence). Trimming removed 2 bases at V and 4 bases at J, with 12 bases between.

The chain joins TRBV7-9 to TRBJ2-4; D not resolved. V was pared by 1 base and J by 6 bases, with 10 bases between. The CDR3 sequence is 14 residues long. The V gene's germline CDR1 is SEHNR and CDR2 FQNEAQ (reference sequence). CDR3 loop: CASSLEADGNIQYF. The CDR3 DNA follows: TGTGCCAGCAGCTTAGAGGCAGACGGAAACATTCAGTACTTC. The entire variable domain, with the rest obtained from reference TRBV7-9 and TRBJ2-4, is as follows: DTGVSQNPRHKITKRGQNVTFRCDPISEHNRLYWYRQTLGQGPEFLTYFQNEAQLEKSRLLSDRFSAERPKGSFSTLEIQRTEQGDSAMYLCASSLEADGNIQYFGAGTRLSVL.

This sequence joins TRBV19 and TRBJ2-7; the D is unclear. Germline V gives CDR1 LNHDA, CDR2 SQIVND (reference sequence). CDR3 size: 14 residues. Trimming took off 6 bases at V and 0 bases at J, with 12 bases between the two ends. The CDR3 sequence is CASSILGSSYEQYF. For the CDR3, the DNA is TGTGCCAGTAGCATTTTGGGTAGCTCCTACGAGCAGTACTTC.